This T cell receptor beta chain derives from a study of OX40 agonist ivuxolimab in advanced cancers. Looking at the study overall: All patients had ivuxolimab intravenously every 2 weeks at 0.01 to 10 mg/kg. A male proportion of about 84% was recorded, with mean age approximately 57 years and range roughly 20 to 85. Study-level results: Normalized expansion of T-cell clones was also low for some nonresponders.

Germline assignment: CDR1 SGHAT and CDR2 FQNNGV. Trimming at V came to 1 base and at J to 8 bases, leaving 8 bases not matched to a gene. CDR3 length: 16 residues. Produced via immunoSEQ multiplex PCR; TCRdb's table is partial and in-frame only. The sample lists around 17,000 clones, over 80% occurring once. A remark on this clone: Its antigen is still unknown.

The source was CD4+ or CD8+ T cells sorted from blood, collected in a trial of the OX40 agonist ivuxolimab. V and J are TRBV11-2 and TRBJ2-1; 10 bases align to TRBD2. The sequence was obtained from an adult with an advanced solid tumor such as melanoma, head and neck, liver or kidney cancer. The CDR3 here is CASSLVGSGRFDEQFF. CDR3 sequence (DNA): TGTGCCAGCAGCTTAGTTGGTAGCGGGAGGTTCGATGAGCAGTTCTTC.